This T cell receptor (beta chain) comes out of a study of blood T cell repertoires in COVID-19. Study details: Sites in the United States, Italy and Spain provided acute and convalescent COVID-19 samples. T cells, B-cell-depleted T cells, or PBMCs supplied cDNA or gDNA.

The CDR3 covers 15 residues. Germline CDR1 reads SQVTM; CDR2 reads ANQGSEA. After removal of 7 bases from V and 4 bases from J, the junction contained 9 bases not matched to a gene. The authors' processing: Researchers report that nucleated cell counts were estimated from reference gene primer amplification. Clones were read by immunoSEQ multiplex PCR, and TCRdb kept only the in-frame ones, dropping some. D and trimming come from the DNA, and the V and J calls and clone size come from that table. This table holds about 210,000 clones, 70% to 90% found once. The rearrangement joins TRBV29-1 to TRBJ2-2; 10 bases agree with TRBD1. The specimen sequenced was peripheral blood. The sequence came from a middle-aged man with acute or convalescent COVID-19. The CDR3 DNA reads TGCAGCGCAGTTCCGGGACAGGGGTCCACCGGGGAGCTGTTTTTT. It codes for CSAVPGQGSTGELFF.